These T cell receptor beta chains were read from a single sample in a study of blood T cells in healthy people across ages. TCRdb reprocessed the 5' RACE reads with MiXCR, giving one entry per CDR3 protein. The sample has roughly 1,000,000 distinct CDR3 sequences, less than 25% seen once. This same sample was also taken into another study, of T cells of mothers and their children.

Sequencing used blood. These receptors originate from a girl aged 2-9 years in good health. Each CDR3 is given with its conserved first and last residue. Each record gives: CDR3 protein, J gene, V gene.

CASSEQGGDTLQYF	TRBJ2-7	TRBV6-1
CASSFGFTYEQYF	.	TRBV12-3/TRBV12-4
CASRGGMRGGYTDTQYF	TRBJ2-3	TRBV12-3/TRBV12-4
CSARDSGISYEQYF	TRBJ2-7	TRBV20-1
CSAFEPPYGYTF	TRBJ1-2	TRBV20-1
CATGTGETQYF	TRBJ2-5	TRBV10-3
CASSLIGGGNEKLFF	TRBJ1-4	TRBV27
CASSVGGRQQETQYF	TRBJ2-5	TRBV9
CASSQDGTSDNEKLFF	TRBJ1-4	TRBV4-3
CASSPIFGRGQYF	TRBJ2-5	TRBV7-2
CSARDLSPEQYF	TRBJ2-7	TRBV20-1
CASSQITGASYNEQFF	TRBJ2-1	TRBV4-1
CASIYRGGSYNEQFF	TRBJ2-1	TRBV6-4
CASSWTGEQETQYF	TRBJ2-5	TRBV5-1
CASTITSGGLNEQFF	TRBJ2-1	TRBV6-5
CASSQDKNYGYTF	TRBJ1-2	TRBV4-3
CARSTTGTEVRLAQHF	TRBJ1-5	TRBV27
CASSQGSSGDQYF	TRBJ2-5	TRBV4-1
CASVLTSTGMREAFF	TRBJ1-1	TRBV6-1
CASSYDPGQDSYEQYF	TRBJ2-7	TRBV6-2/TRBV6-3
CASSLGLAETRNTQYF	TRBJ2-3	TRBV5-5
CASSQDRGQGTGELFF	TRBJ2-2	TRBV4-3
CASSLSVQYEQFF	TRBJ2-1	TRBV27
CASEAGGQYEQYF	TRBJ2-7	TRBV5-6
CASKDWTGDGYTF	TRBJ1-2	TRBV6-5
CAISGQIQPNYGYTF	TRBJ1-2	TRBV10-3
CASSVDLSSNQPQHF	TRBJ1-5	TRBV9
CASRLAGEGYEQYF	.	TRBV12-3/TRBV12-4
CSVLQGEQYF	.	TRBV29-1
CASSRGPAGGNEQFF	.	TRBV6-5
CASPPRGSGGQETQYF	TRBJ2-5	TRBV25-1
CASSQDVGGQYF	TRBJ2-7	TRBV14
CSARGGNNEQFF	TRBJ2-1	TRBV20-1
CASSSSDRAEEQYF	TRBJ2-7	TRBV14
CASSLRSRQETQYF	TRBJ2-5	TRBV5-6
CASSPTAGVIHNEQFF	TRBJ2-1	TRBV27
CASSLGIENTEAFF	TRBJ1-1	TRBV5-1
CASSTTENTEAFF	TRBJ1-1	TRBV5-4
CASLTSGGVGELFF	TRBJ2-2	TRBV7-9
CASSFILQAGSLYNEQFF	TRBJ2-1	TRBV5-6
CASSDSGRAGGTQYF	TRBJ2-3	TRBV7-9
CASSPSKGLETQYF	TRBJ2-5	TRBV7-2
CSARDLGESIRKLFF	TRBJ1-4	TRBV20-1
CASSLAPTPMNTEAFF	TRBJ1-1	TRBV7-2
CRAGSGSTGELFF	TRBJ2-2	TRBV29-1
CASSLNRDLGSPLHF	TRBJ1-6	TRBV7-3
CSAASSSFRKLFF	TRBJ1-4	TRBV20-1
CASGLGPGNEQYF	TRBJ2-7	TRBV12-5
CASSLGTTGYEQYF	TRBJ2-7	TRBV5-6
CASSVEGQDTEAFF	TRBJ1-1	TRBV9
CASSLSLGGPLYEQYF	TRBJ2-7	TRBV28
CASSSSGSLREQYF	TRBJ2-7	TRBV6-6
CASSFLAGGLETQYF	TRBJ2-5	TRBV28